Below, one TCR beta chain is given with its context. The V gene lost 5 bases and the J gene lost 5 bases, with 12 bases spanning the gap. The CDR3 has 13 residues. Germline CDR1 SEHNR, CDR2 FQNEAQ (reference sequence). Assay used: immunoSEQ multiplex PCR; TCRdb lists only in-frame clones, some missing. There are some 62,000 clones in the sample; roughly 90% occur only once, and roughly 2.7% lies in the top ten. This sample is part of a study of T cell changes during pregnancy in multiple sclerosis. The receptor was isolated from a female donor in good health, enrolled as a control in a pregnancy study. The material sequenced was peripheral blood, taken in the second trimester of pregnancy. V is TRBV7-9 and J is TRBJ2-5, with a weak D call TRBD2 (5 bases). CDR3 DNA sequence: TGTGCCAGCAGCCGCGGACTTAGGGAGACCCAGTACTTC. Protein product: CASSRGLRETQYF.